This T cell receptor (beta chain) was sequenced for a study of blood T cell repertoires in COVID-19. The repertoire was sequenced with immunoSEQ multiplex PCR; TCRdb's copy has only in-frame clones and lacks some. Here the sample spans about 100,000 clones, around 85% being singletons. This TCR was recovered from a woman aged 45-59 years who had recovered from COVID-19. The source material was PBMCs or T cells enriched from blood (not recorded which).

The CDR3 loop reads CASRLTEAFF. Written as DNA, the CDR3 is TGTGCCAGCCGTCTCACTGAAGCTTTCTTT. The genes are TRBV6-5 and TRBJ1-1; D is ambiguous. This CDR3 has 10 residues. Deletions cut 8 bases from V and 4 bases from J, with 5 bases between. Germline V gene data show CDR1 as MNHEY and CDR2 as SVGAGI.